Sequencing of this T cell receptor (beta chain) was carried out in a study of T cell repertoires in cytomegalovirus infection. Whole-study context: Public TCR beta signatures marked donors with CMV infection and the matching HLA. Points from the study as a whole: HLA-C-restricted, CMV-specific TCR beta clonotypes were dominant ex vivo. Pooled public TCR beta family frequency picked out CMV carriers with the relevant HLA.

A word on this clonotype: No antigen is known for it.

TCRdb re-derived calls from the reads in MiXCR, one entry per CDR3 protein. The data contain about 700,000 distinct CDR3 sequences, 33% of them singletons. Per the germline V gene, CDR1 is KGHSH and CDR2 is LQKENI. The CDR3 is 15 amino acids. Trimming stripped 2 bases from V and 5 bases from J, with 12 bases between. The source of this sequence is a human donor in good health (CMV status not recorded). Some clones in this sample may be carry-over from other donors' samples. This sample comprised cultured PBMCs, obtained from culture after CMV antigen stimulation. The J gene is TRBJ2-2, the V gene TRBV18, with D perhaps matching TRBD1 (5 bases). The CDR3 protein is CASSPNLQGTGELFF. The CDR3, as DNA: TGTGCCAGCTCACCAAACCTCCAGGGAACCGGGGAGCTGTTTTTT.